These 8 T cell receptor beta chains originate from one sample sequenced in a study of beta chain features in type 1 diabetes. All of the isolated RNA was reverse transcribed, so expressed TCRB transcripts were sequenced. Profiled with immunoSEQ multiplex PCR; TCRdb holds only in-frame clones, not every one. This sample has about 620,000 clones, with roughly 16% found just once. The sample taken for sequencing was naive CD4+ T cells from blood. These receptors all come from a man in his late teens or twenties in good health.

This clone was recorded a few times. V and J are TRBV7-2 and TRBJ2-1; 12 bases align to TRBD1. The CDR3 has 15 amino acids. Trimming took 5 bases from V and 6 from J; bases not matched to a gene: 5. CDR1 and CDR2 from the germline V gene are SGHTA and FQGNSA. CDR3 residues: CASSAGTGGFNEQFF. The CDR3 DNA is TGTGCCAGCAGCGCCGGGACAGGGGGCTTCAATGAGCAGTTCTTC.

This clone showed up just a few times. The chain combines TRBV4-1 with TRBJ2-7, with D possibly being TRBD2 (5 bases). Per germline, CDR1 MGHRA and CDR2 YSYEKL. CDR3 size: 16 residues. Trimming left V 2 bases short and J 5 bases short, with 19 bases between. CDR3 bases: TGCGCCAGCAGCCAACCCGGGGTTATGGTGCTCCACGAGCAGTACTTC. This codes for CASSQPGVMVLHEQYF.

The table lists this clone with a few counts. This chain uses TRBV29-1 with TRBJ1-6; a weak D match, TRBD1 (6 bases). This CDR3 has 13 amino acids. Trimming pared 6 bases from V and 4 bases from J, leaving 10 bases between. CDR1 is SQVTM, CDR2 ANQGSEA, per germline. CDR3 amino acids: CSVRTGYNSPLHF. As DNA, the CDR3 is TGCAGCGTGCGAACAGGGTATAATTCACCCCTCCACTTT.

For this clone: Distinct nucleotide sequences in the sample also encode this CDR3. This chain joins TRBV6-5 and TRBJ2-5; either TRBD1 or TRBD2 may supply D (5 bases each). Germline V CDR1 and CDR2: MNHEY, SVGAGI. Trimming removed 7 bases at V and 4 bases at J, with 10 bases between. The CDR3 runs 12 residues. CDR3 residues: CASTSRGETQYF. CDR3 bases: TGTGCCAGCACCTCGAGGGGAGAGACCCAGTACTTC.

The V and J genes are TRBV9 and TRBJ2-7; 7 positions match TRBD1. Germline lookup yields CDR1 SGDLS and CDR2 YYNGEE. This CDR3 is 14 amino acids long. The V gene end was trimmed by 0 bases and the J gene end by 2 bases; junction bases not matched to a gene: 2. CDR3 nucleotide sequence: TGTGCCAGCAGCGTAGAGGGGGCGGCCTACGAGCAGTACTTC. Its translation is CASSVEGAAYEQYF.

This clone appeared a few times. This chain joins TRBV28 and TRBJ2-2; D may be TRBD2 (6 bases). V lost 5 bases, J lost 2 bases, and 12 bases lay in between. Germline V gene data show CDR1 as MDHEN and CDR2 as SYDVKM. The CDR3 extends over 15 amino acids. The CDR3 protein is CASSRSGLNTGELFF. In nucleotides, the CDR3 is TGTGCCAGCAGTCGATCGGGACTTAACACCGGGGAGCTGTTTTTT.

This chain links TRBV14 with TRBJ1-4, with unresolved D. The germline gives CDR1 SGHDN, CDR2 FVKESK. This CDR3 contains 15 residues. Trimming shortened V by 2 bases and J by 8 bases, and 15 bases separated the two germline ends. The CDR3 protein is CASSQLKSVTEKLFF. CDR3 nucleotides: TGTGCCAGCAGCCAACTTAAGTCTGTGACAGAAAAACTGTTTTTT.

In its sample, this clone was seen a few times. V is TRBV5-6 and J is TRBJ2-7, with TRBD2 matching 13 bases. The CDR3 spans 14 residues. V was pared by 5 bases and J by 3 bases, with 2 bases of the junction left unmatched. The V gene's germline CDR1 is SGHDT and CDR2 YYEEEE. The DNA for the CDR3 is TGTGCCAGCAGGCGGACTAGCGGGAGCTACGAGCAGTACTTC. Its translation: CASRRTSGSYEQYF.